The clone carrying this T cell receptor beta chain appeared once. This sample's time point: newly diagnosed GD, antithyroid drugs for less than 3 months. Extracted PBMC RNA gave rise to the TCR library. The length of the CDR3 is 11 residues. V was shortened by 4 bases and J by 6 bases, with 10 bases between the two germline ends. Germline V gives CDR1 GTSNPN, CDR2 SVGIG (reference sequence). With iRepertoire HTBI primers and Arm-PCR of CDR3 regions, TCR beta libraries were built. In TCRdb, the multiplex PCR reads were re-called with MiXCR into one record per CDR3 protein. Among about 560,000 distinct CDR3 sequences listed, 15% to 20% were seen once. The data belong to a study of regulatory T cells in long-lasting Graves disease. The data also belong to a second study, concerning T cells in Graves' hyperthyroidism and ophthalmopathy.

The chain recombines TRBV30 with TRBJ2-7, with D possibly TRBD1 on 7 matching bases. The source was peripheral blood mononuclear cells (PBMCs), collected at new diagnosis, from a patient treated with antithyroid drugs. This clonotype originated in a man younger than 30 with Graves disease. The CDR3 protein is CAWNQGGEQYF. DNA for the CDR3: TGTGCCTGGAATCAGGGGGGCGAGCAGTACTTC.